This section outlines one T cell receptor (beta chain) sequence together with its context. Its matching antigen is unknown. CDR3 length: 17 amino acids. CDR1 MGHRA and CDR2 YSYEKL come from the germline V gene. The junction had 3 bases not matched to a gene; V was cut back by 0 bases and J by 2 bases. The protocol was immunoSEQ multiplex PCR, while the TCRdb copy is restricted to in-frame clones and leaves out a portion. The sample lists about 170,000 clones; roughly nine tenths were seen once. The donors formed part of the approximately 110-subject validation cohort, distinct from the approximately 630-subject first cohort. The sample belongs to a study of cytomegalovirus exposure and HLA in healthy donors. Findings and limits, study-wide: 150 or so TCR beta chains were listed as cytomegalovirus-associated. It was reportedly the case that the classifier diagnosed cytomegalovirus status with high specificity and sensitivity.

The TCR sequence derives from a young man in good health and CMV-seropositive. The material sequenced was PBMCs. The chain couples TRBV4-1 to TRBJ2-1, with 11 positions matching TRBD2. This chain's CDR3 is CASSQDWTSGPYNEQFF. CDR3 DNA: TGCGCCAGCAGCCAAGACTGGACTAGCGGGCCCTACAATGAGCAGTTCTTC.